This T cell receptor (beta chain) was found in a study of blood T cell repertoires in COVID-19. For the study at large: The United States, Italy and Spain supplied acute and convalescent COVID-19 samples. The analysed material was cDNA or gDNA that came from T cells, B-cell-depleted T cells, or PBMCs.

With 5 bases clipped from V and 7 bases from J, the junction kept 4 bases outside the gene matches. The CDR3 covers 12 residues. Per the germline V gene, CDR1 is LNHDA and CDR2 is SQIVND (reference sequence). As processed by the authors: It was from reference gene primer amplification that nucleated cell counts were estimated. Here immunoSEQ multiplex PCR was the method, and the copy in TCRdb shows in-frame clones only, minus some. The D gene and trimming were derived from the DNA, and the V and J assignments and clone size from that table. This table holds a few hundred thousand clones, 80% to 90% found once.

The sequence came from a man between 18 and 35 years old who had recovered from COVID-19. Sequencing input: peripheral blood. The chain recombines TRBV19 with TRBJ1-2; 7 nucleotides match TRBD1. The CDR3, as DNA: TGTGCCAGTAGTGACAGGGTTGCTGGCTACACCTTC. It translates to CASSDRVAGYTF.